Following are 4 T cell receptor beta chains from one sample sequenced in a study of blood T cells in healthy people across ages. Using a J-beta primer mix together with a sample-barcoded 5' primer, a second PCR was run for roughly 6 to 11 cycles. MiXCR, applied by TCRdb to the 5' RACE reads, yields one record per CDR3 protein. The repertoire consists of about 560,000 distinct CDR3 sequences, with about 27% occurring once and the leading ten covering approximately 3.7%. This sample was shared with a second study, whose subject was T cells of mothers and their children.

Sequenced input: blood. These TCRs come from a boy between 2 and 10 years old in good health.

V gene TRBV3-1 combines with J gene TRBJ1-4; no clear D. Deletions cut 3 bases from V and 1 base from J, with 12 bases between. The CDR3 covers 16 residues. Germline V gene sequence: CDR1 LGHDT, CDR2 YNNKEL (reference sequence). The CDR3 nucleotides read TGTGCCAGCAGCCAGAATAAGGAGGGAACTAATGAAAAACTGTTTTTT. Its translation: CASSQNKEGTNEKLFF.

The V call is TRBV15, the J call TRBJ2-7, with unresolved D. Germline CDR1 is LNHNV and CDR2 is YYDKDF (reference sequence). This CDR3 has 15 amino acids. V lost 0 bases and J lost 2, with 11 bases in between. CDR3 loop: CATSREAEKAYEQYF. The CDR3 region has the DNA TGTGCCACCAGCAGAGAGGCCGAAAAGGCCTACGAGCAGTACTTC.

This clonotype was found a few times. The chain uses TRBV20-1 and TRBJ2-2; 9 nucleotides align to TRBD1. V lost 6 bases to trimming and J lost 4 bases; unmatched junction nucleotides: 6. In germline, CDR1 is DFQATT, CDR2 SNEGSKA (reference sequence). This CDR3 has 14 residues. The CDR3 region has the DNA TGCAGTGCCTTTACGGGACAGGGCACCGGGGAGCTGTTTTTT. As protein: CSAFTGQGTGELFF.

This clonotype was seen only a few times. The chain has TRBV4-3 and TRBJ2-5; perhaps TRBD2 as D (7 bases). The tail of the sequence fits TRBJ2-7 better, so the J call may be wrong. The CDR3 extends over 15 amino acids. The germline CDR1 and CDR2 sequences are LGHNA and YSLEER. The CDR3 region is CASSQGEGGRYEQYF. The CDR3 nucleotides read TGCGCCAGCAGCCAAGGGGAGGGGGGCCGGTACGAGCAGTACTTC.